This T cell receptor beta chain appears in the sequencing data of a study of human CD8 memory T cell subsets. Study observations and caveats: Diversity, per Chao1 estimates, appeared greater in stem-like memory T cells than in precursor exhausted T cells. Similar levels of high diversity, measured as normalized Shannon-Wiener diversity, were found in stem-like memory and precursor exhausted T cells, which was not the case for effector memory cells.

Notes on this clonotype: Its specificity is not known.

UMI-labeled 5' RACE was used, and it produced the TCR beta libraries. TCRdb reworked the 5' RACE reads into one entry per CDR3 protein, no DNA. The sample has around 4,200 distinct CDR3 sequences. From germline, CDR1 is MNHNS and CDR2 SASEGT. The CDR3 length is 15 residues. Healthy donor buffy coats were the source of the PBMC. Enriched by negative magnetic separation, total CD8+ T cells were obtained. Source material: CD8+ T cells from PBMCs. The clonotype originates from a human donor in good health. The chain carries TRBV6-1 and TRBJ2-1; TCRdb gives TRBD2 as the D gene, but with no DNA this cannot be confirmed. CDR3 residues: CASSETSGTYNEQFF.